One sample yielded the 10 T cell receptor beta chains listed below, sequenced in a study of Graves' ophthalmopathy and Graves' hyperthyroidism. CDR3 regions of TCR beta were amplified from RNA transcripts. HTBI primers primed a first-round RT-PCR, and a second-round multiplex PCR followed. Each CDR3 protein is one row after TCRdb ran MiXCR on the multiplex PCR reads. Of around 1,200,000 distinct CDR3 sequences in the sample, about 40% were seen once. Material for sequencing was peripheral blood or thyroid tissue (not recorded which). The receptors stem from an adult man with Graves' hyperthyroidism.

This sequence joins TRBV19 and TRBJ2-5; D is perhaps TRBD1 (5 bases). CDR3 length: 13 residues. Germline CDR1 reads LNHDA; CDR2 reads SQIVND (reference sequence). Trimming cost V 6 bases and J 2 bases, with 10 bases left between them. CDR3 sequence: CASRKTDQETQYF. The CDR3 DNA follows: TGTGCCAGTAGAAAGACAGATCAAGAGACCCAGTACTTC.

This chain uses TRBV9 with TRBJ2-5, with TRBD1 identical over 8 bases. V shed 5 bases and J 6 bases; nucleotides not matched to a gene: 15. Looked up from germline, CDR1 is SGDLS and CDR2 is YYNGEE. The CDR3 covers 16 residues. CDR3 sequence reads: CASSYLQTGVWKTQYF. The CDR3 DNA follows: TGTGCCAGCAGTTACCTTCAGACAGGGGTTTGGAAGACCCAGTACTTC.

This clonotype was counted many times. V usage is TRBV20-1 and J usage is TRBJ1-1; D gene uncertain. The CDR3 length is 10 residues. Per the germline V gene, CDR1 is DFQATT and CDR2 is SNEGSKA (reference sequence). Between the trimmed V and J ends, which lost 6 bases and 11 bases, there was a span of 13 bases. The CDR3 is CSAVDIRAFF. The CDR3 DNA reads TGCAGTGCCGTTGACATTCGCGCTTTCTTT.

At least ten counts were recorded for this clonotype. This rearrangement joins TRBV20-1 to TRBJ1-5, with D tentatively TRBD1 (5 bases). The CDR3 consists of 13 residues. CDR1 and CDR2 from the germline V gene are DFQATT and SNEGSKA (reference sequence). The V and J ends lost 0 bases and 7 bases respectively, with 10 bases between them. This CDR3 is CSARDPGSQPQHF. CDR3 DNA: TGCAGTGCTAGAGATCCAGGGTCCCAGCCCCAGCATTTT.

This clonotype was recorded many times. The CDR3 sequence: CSARVRTGVTYEQYF. The DNA of the CDR3 is TGCAGTGCTAGAGTCCGGACAGGGGTGACCTACGAGCAGTACTTC. The rearrangement joins TRBV20-1 to TRBJ2-7; the match to TRBD1 covers 9 bases. CDR1 and CDR2 (germline): DFQATT, SNEGSKA (reference sequence). Trimming removed 1 base from V and 2 bases from J; junction bases left unmatched: 6. The CDR3 extends over 15 amino acids.

This clonotype was found many times. The chain links TRBV29-1 to TRBJ2-7; D gene unclear. V shed 1 base and J shed 7 bases, with 20 bases lying between them. The CDR3 length is 15 residues. Germline V gene data show CDR1 as SQVTM and CDR2 as ANQGSEA. CDR3 DNA: TGCAGCGTTGAAGTCACCCGGGTTAGTCGTGATGAGCAGTACTTC. It is translated as CSVEVTRVSRDEQYF.

The chain couples TRBV7-2 to TRBJ1-5; no reliable D call. The CDR3 loop spans 12 amino acids. Germline-derived CDR1 and CDR2 are SGHTA and FQGNSA. V was cut by 5 bases and J by 8 bases, with 10 bases left in between. The chain's CDR3 is CASSHLTEPQHF. CDR3 DNA: TGTGCCAGCAGCCATTTGACGGAGCCCCAGCATTTT.

In its sample, this clonotype was seen a few times. This clone may be a read error of a much larger clone one base away. The rearrangement links TRBV20-1 to TRBJ1-6, with no clear D. Germline loops: CDR1 DFQATT, CDR2 SNEGSKA (reference sequence). Deletions cut 6 bases from V and 11 bases from J, with 8 bases between. The CDR3 runs to 10 residues. CDR3 amino acids: CSAVSPPLHF. CDR3 DNA: TGCAGTGCCGTTAGTCCACCCCTCCACTTT.

This clonotype was seen just once. V is TRBV6-2 or TRBV6-3 and J is TRBJ2-2, with a tentative D call TRBD1 (6 bases). V dropped 5 bases and J dropped 0 bases, with 10 bases sitting between them. Germline-derived CDR1 and CDR2 are MNHEY and SVGEGT. This CDR3 contains 15 residues. CDR3: CASSPDSPNTGELFF. Here the CDR3 DNA reads TGTGCCAGCAGTCCGGACAGCCCGAACACCGGGGAGCTGTTTTTT.

This chain joins TRBV29-1 and TRBJ2-6, with 10 bases identical to TRBD1. Trimming took 6 bases from V and 1 from J; bases not matched to a gene: 6. CDR3 length equals 16 residues. Germline lookup yields CDR1 SQVTM and CDR2 ANQGSEA. CDR3 in DNA: TGCAGCGTAGATCCGGGACAGGGGTCTGGGGCCAACGTCCTGACTTTC. Translation gives CSVDPGQGSGANVLTF.